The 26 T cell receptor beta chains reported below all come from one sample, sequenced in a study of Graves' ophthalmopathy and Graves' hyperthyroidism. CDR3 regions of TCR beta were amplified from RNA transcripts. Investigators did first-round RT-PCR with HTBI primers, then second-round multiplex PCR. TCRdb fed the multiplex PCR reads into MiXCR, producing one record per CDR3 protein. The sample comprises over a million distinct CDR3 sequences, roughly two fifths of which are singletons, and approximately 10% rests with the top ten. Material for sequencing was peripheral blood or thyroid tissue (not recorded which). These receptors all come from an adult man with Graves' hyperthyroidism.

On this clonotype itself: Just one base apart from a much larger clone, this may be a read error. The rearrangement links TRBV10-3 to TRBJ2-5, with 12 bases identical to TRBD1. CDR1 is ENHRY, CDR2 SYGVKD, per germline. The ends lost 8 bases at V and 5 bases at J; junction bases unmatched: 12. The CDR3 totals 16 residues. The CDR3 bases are TGTGCCATCGGGCCCGGGACAGGGGGCGAGTGGGAGACCCAGTACTTC. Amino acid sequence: CAIGPGTGGEWETQYF.

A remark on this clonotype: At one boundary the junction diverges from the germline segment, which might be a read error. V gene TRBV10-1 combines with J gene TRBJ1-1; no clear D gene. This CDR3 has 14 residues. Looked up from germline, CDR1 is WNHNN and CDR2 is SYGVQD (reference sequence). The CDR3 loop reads CASSPPSLNTEAFF. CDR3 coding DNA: TGTGCCAGCTCACCACCAAGTTTGAACACTGAAGCTTTCTTT.

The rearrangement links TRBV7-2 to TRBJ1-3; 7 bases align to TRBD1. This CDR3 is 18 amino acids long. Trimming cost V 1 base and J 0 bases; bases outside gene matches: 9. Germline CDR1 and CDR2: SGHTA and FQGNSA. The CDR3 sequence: CASSLGGGTVHSGNTIYF. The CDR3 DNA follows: TGTGCCAGCAGCTTAGGTGGAGGGACAGTCCACTCTGGAAACACCATATATTTT. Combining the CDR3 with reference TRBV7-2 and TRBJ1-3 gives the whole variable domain GAGVSQSPSNKVTEKGKDVELRCDPISGHTALYWYRQSLGQGLEFLIYFQGNSAPDKSGLPSDRFSAERTGGSVSTLTIQRTQQEDSAVYLCASSLGGGTVHSGNTIYFGEGSWLTVV.

In nucleotides, the CDR3 is TGCAGTGCTAGCGTTATTAGCCTTGTCTCCTACGAGCAGTACTTC. It is translated as CSASVISLVSYEQYF. The gene calls are TRBV20-1 and TRBJ2-7, with D unclear. Germline-derived CDR1 and CDR2 are DFQATT and SNEGSKA (reference sequence). V lost 3 bases and J 0 bases, leaving 15 bases between the germline ends. The CDR3 is 15 residues long.

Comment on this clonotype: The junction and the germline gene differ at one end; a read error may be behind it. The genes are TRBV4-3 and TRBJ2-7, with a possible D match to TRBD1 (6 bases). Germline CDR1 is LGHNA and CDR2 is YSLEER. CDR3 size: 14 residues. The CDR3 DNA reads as TGCGCCAACAGCCAAGCGGACAGCTCCTACGAGCAGTACTTC. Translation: CANSQADSSYEQYF.

This chain's CDR3 is CASSTSMDMETQYF. The DNA for the CDR3 is TGTGCCAGCAGCACGTCGATGGATATGGAGACCCAGTACTTC. This chain links TRBV12-3 or TRBV12-4 with TRBJ2-5; no definite D call. Trimming took 6 bases from V and 5 from J, leaving 16 bases between them. The CDR3 is 14 amino acids.

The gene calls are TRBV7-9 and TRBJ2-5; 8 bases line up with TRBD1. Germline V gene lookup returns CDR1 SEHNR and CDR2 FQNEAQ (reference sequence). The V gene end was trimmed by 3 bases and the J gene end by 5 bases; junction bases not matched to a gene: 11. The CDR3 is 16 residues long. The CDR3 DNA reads TGTGCCAGCAGCTTGTACACAGGGGGAGACCGGGAGACCCAGTACTTC. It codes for CASSLYTGGDRETQYF.

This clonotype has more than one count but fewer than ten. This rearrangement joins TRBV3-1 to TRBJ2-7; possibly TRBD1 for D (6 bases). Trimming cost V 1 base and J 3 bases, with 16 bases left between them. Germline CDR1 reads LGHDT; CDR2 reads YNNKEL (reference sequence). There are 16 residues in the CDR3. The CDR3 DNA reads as TGTGCCAGCAGCCAAGTCGCAGGGGTCTCCTACTACGAGCAGTACTTC. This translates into CASSQVAGVSYYEQYF.

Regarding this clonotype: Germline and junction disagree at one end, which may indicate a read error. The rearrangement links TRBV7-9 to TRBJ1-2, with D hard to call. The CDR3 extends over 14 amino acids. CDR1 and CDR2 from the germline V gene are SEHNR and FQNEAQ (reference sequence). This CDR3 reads CASSLTKEDYGHTF. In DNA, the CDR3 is TGTGCCAGCAGCTTGACCAAGGAAGACTATGGCCACACCTTC. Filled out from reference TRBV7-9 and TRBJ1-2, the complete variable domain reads DTGVSQNPRHKITKRGQNVTFRCDPISEHNRLYWYRQTLGQGPEFLTYFQNEAQLEKSRLLSDRFSAERPKGSFSTLEIQRTEQGDSAMYLCASSLTKEDYGHTFGSGTRLTVV.

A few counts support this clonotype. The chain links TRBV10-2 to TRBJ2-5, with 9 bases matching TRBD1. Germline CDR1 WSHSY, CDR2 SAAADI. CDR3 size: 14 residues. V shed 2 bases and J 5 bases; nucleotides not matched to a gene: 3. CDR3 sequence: CASSERGQGETQYF. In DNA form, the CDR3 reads TGCGCCAGCAGTGAGCGGGGACAGGGCGAGACCCAGTACTTC.

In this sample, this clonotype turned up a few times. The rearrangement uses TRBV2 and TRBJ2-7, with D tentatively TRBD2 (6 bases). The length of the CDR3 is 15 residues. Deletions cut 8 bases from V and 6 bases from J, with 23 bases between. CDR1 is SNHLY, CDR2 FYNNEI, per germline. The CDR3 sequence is CASWGDKGDDVEQYF. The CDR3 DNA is TGTGCCAGCTGGGGGGATAAAGGGGATGACGTCGAGCAGTACTTC.

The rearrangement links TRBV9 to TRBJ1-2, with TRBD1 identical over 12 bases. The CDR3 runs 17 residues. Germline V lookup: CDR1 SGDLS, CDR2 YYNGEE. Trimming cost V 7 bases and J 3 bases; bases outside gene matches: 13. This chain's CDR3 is CASGDPGQGAVDYGYTF. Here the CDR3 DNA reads TGTGCCAGCGGAGACCCGGGACAGGGGGCCGTAGACTATGGCTACACCTTC.

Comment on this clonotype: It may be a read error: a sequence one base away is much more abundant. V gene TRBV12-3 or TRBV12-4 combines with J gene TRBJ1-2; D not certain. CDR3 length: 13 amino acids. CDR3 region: CASGLHGDNGYTF. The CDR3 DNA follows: TGTGCCAGCGGTTTACACGGGGATAATGGCTACACCTTC.

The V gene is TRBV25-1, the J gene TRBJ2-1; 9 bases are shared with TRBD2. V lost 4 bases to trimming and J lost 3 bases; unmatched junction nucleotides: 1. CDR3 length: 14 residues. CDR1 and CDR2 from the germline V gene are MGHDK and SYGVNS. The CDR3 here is CASSGTSVYNEQFF. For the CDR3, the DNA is TGTGCCAGCAGTGGGACTAGCGTCTACAATGAGCAGTTCTTC.

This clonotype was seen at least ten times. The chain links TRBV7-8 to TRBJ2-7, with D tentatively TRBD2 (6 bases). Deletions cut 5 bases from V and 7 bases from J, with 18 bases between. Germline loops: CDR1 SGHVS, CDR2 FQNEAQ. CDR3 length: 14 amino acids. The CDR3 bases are TGTGCCAGCAGCAAGGGACTCACGGGACGGGAGCAGTACTTC. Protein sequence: CASSKGLTGREQYF.

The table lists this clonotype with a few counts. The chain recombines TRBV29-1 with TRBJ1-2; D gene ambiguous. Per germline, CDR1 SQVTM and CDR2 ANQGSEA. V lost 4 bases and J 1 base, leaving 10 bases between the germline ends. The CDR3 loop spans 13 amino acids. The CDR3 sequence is CSVALRVNYGYTF. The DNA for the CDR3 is TGCAGCGTTGCCCTACGGGTTAACTATGGCTACACCTTC. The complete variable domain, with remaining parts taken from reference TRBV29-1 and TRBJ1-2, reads SAVISQKPSRDICQRGTSLTIQCQVDSQVTMMFWYRQQPGQSLTLIATANQGSEATYESGFVIDKFPISRPNLTFSTLTVSNMSPEDSSIYLCSVALRVNYGYTFGSGTRLTVV.

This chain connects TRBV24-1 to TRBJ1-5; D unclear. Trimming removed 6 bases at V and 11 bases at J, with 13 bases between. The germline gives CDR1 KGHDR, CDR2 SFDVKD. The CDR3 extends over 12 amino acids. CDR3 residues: CATSTSGRAQHF. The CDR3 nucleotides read TGTGCCACCAGTACTAGCGGGAGGGCCCAGCATTTT.

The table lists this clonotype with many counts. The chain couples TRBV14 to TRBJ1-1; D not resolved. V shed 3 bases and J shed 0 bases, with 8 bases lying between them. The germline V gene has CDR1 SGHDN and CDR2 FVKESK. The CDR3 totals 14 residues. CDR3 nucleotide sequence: TGTGCCAGCAGCCAGGAGGGCATGAACACTGAAGCTTTCTTT. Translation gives CASSQEGMNTEAFF. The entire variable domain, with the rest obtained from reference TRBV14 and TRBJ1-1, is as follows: EAGVTQFPSHSVIEKGQTVTLRCDPISGHDNLYWYRRVMGKEIKFLLHFVKESKQDESGMPNNRFLAERTGGTYSTLKVQPAELEDSGVYFCASSQEGMNTEAFFGQGTRLTVV.

In DNA, the CDR3 is TGTGCCACCAGCAGATCGGGGGGTCAGCCCCAGCATTTT. Its protein is CATSRSGGQPQHF. This chain connects TRBV15 to TRBJ1-5; possibly TRBD1 for D (5 bases). V was cut by 2 bases and J by 6 bases, with 8 bases left in between. The germline V gene encodes CDR1 LNHNV and CDR2 YYDKDF (reference sequence). The CDR3 is 13 residues long.

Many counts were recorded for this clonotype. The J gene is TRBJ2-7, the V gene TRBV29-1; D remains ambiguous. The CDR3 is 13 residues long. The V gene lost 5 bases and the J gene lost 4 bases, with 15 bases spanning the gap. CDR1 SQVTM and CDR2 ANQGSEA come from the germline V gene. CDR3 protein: CSVYDGLTYEQYF. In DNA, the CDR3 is TGCAGCGTTTATGACGGCCTAACATACGAGCAGTACTTC.

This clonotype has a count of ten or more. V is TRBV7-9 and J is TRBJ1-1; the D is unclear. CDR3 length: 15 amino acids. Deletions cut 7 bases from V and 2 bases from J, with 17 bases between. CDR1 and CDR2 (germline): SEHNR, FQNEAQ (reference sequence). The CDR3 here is CASNALKLINTEAFF. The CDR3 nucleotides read TGTGCCAGCAACGCGTTGAAGCTAATAAACACTGAAGCTTTCTTT.

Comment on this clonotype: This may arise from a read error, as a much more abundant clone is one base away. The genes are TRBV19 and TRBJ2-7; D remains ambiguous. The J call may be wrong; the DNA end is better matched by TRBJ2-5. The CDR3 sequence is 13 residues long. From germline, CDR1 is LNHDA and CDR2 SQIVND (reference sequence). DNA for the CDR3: TGTGCCAGTAGTATGGCTAGGGAAGAGACCCAGTACTTC. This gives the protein CASSMAREETQYF.

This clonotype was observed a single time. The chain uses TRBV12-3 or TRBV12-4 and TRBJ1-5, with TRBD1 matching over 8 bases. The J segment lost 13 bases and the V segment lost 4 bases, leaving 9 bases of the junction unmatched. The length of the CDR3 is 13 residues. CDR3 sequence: CASSYTDRGSQHF. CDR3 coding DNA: TGTGCCAGCAGTTACACCGACAGGGGTTCTCAGCATTTT.

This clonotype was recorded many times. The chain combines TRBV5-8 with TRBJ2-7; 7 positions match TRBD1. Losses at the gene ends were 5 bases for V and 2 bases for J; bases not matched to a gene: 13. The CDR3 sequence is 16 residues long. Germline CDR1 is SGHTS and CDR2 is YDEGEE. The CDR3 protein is CASSREGADLTYEQYF. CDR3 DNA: TGTGCCAGCAGTCGAGAGGGGGCAGACTTAACCTACGAGCAGTACTTC.

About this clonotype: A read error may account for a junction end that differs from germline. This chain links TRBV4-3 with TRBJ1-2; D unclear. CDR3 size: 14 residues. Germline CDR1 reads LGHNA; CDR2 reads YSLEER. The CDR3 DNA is TGCGCCAGCAGCCAAGGGGAGGGTCCCTATGGCCACACCTTC. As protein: CASSQGEGPYGHTF.

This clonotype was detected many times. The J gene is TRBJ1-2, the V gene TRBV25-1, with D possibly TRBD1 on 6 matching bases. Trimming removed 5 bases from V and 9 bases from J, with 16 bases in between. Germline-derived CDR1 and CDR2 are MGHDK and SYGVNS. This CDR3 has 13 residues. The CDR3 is CASSYTGSDSYTF. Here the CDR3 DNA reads TGTGCCAGCAGTTATACAGGGTCGGACAGCTACACCTTC.